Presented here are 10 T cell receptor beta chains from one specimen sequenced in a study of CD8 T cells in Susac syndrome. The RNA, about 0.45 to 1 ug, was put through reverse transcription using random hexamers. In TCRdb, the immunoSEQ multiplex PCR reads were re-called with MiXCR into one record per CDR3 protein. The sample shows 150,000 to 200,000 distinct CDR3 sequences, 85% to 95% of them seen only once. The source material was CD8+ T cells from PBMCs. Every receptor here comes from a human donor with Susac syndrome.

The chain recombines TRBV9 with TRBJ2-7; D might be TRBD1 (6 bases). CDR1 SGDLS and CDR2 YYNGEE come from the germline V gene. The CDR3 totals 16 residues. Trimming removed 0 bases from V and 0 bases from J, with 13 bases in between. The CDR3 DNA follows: TGTGCCAGCAGCGTAGATGGGGGCGATTTCTCCTACGAGCAGTACTTC. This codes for CASSVDGGDFSYEQYF.

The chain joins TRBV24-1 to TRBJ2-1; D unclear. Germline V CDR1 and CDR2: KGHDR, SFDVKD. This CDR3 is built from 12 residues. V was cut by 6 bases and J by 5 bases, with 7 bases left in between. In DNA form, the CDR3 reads TGTGCCACCAGTACTGTAGACAATGAGCAGTTCTTC. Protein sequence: CATSTVDNEQFF.

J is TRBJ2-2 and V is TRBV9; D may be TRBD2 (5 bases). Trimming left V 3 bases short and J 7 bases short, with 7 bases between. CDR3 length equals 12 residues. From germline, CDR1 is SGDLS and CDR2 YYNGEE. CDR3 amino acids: CASSADYGELFF. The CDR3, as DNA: TGTGCCAGCAGCGCCGACTACGGGGAGCTGTTTTTT.

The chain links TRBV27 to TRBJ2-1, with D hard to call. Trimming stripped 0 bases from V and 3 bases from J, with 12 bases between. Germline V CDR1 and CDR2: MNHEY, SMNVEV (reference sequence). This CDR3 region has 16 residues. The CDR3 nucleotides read TGTGCCAGCAGTTTATCGGACCCATCGTTCTACAATGAGCAGTTCTTC. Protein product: CASSLSDPSFYNEQFF.

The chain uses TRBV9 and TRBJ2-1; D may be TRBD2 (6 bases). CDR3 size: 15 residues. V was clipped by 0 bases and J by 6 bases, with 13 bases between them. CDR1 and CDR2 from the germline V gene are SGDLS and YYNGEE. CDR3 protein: CASSVGASEFNEQFF. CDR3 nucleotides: TGTGCCAGCAGCGTAGGGGCTAGCGAATTCAATGAGCAGTTCTTC.

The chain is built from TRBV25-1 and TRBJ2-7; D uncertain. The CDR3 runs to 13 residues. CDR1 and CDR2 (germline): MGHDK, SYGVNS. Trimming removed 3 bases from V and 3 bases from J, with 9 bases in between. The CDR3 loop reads CASSDKTSYEQYF. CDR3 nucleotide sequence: TGTGCCAGCAGTGATAAGACCAGCTACGAGCAGTACTTC.

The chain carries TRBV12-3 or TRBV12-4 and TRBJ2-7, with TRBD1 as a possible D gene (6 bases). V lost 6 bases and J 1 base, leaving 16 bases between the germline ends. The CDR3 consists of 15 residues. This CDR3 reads CASRRGTGFSYEQYF. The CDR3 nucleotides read TGTGCCAGCAGGAGGGGGACGGGGTTTTCCTACGAGCAGTACTTC.

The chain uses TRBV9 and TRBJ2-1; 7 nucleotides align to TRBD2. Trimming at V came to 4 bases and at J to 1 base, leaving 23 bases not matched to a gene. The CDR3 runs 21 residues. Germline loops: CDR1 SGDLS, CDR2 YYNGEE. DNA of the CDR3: TGTGCCAGCAGCCCTAATACCGGCGGGACTAATACCGAGCGGTCCTACAATGAGCAGTTCTTC. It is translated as CASSPNTGGTNTERSYNEQFF.

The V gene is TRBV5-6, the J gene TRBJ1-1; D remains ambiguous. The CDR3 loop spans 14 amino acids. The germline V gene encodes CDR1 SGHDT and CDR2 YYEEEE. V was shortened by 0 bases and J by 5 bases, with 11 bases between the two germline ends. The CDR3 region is CASSLDTGWTEAFF. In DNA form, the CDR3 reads TGTGCCAGCAGCTTGGATACCGGGTGGACTGAAGCTTTCTTT. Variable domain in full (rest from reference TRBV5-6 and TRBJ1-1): DAGVTQSPTHLIKTRGQQVTLRCSPKSGHDTVSWYQQALGQGPQFIFQYYEEEERQRGNFPDRFSGHQFPNYSSELNVNALLLGDSALYLCASSLDTGWTEAFFGQGTRLTVV.

DNA of the CDR3: TGCAGTGCTAGCGGCACTCAAAGGGCAGAAGCTAACTATGGCTACACCTTC. Translated: CSASGTQRAEANYGYTF. V and J are TRBV20-1 and TRBJ1-2; D is uncertain. Looked up from germline, CDR1 is DFQATT and CDR2 is SNEGSKA (reference sequence). The CDR3 totals 17 residues. V was pared by 3 bases and J by 0 bases, with 20 bases between.